This T cell receptor beta chain emerged from a study of identical twins. Study-wide findings and caveats: Out-of-frame beta sequences exhibited a weaker degree of excess twin sharing. There were fewer insertions in abundant cord blood beta clonotypes, but memory repertoires showed no such pattern.

TCRdb re-called the 5' RACE reads with MiXCR, one entry per CDR3 protein. The table shows a few hundred thousand distinct CDR3 sequences, with roughly 8.7% occurring only once. This clonotype was found a few times. Its matching antigen is unknown. The germline CDR1 and CDR2 sequences are SGHTA and FQGNSA. The CDR3 sequence is 14 residues long. V was pared by 5 bases and J by 8 bases, with 16 bases between. The data also belong to a second study, concerning yellow fever vaccine responses in identical twins. That work contributes: The T cell response to vaccination in identical twins was reportedly partly convergent and partly personalized.

Material for sequencing was CD8+ T cells sorted from blood. The TCR originated in a woman aged 18-35 years in good health. This chain uses TRBV7-2 with TRBJ2-1; D possibly corresponds to TRBD1 (5 bases). In nucleotides, the CDR3 is TGTGCCAGCAGCCGCCTCCAGGGCCTCGATGAGCAGTTCTTC. Residues: CASSRLQGLDEQFF. The entire variable domain, with the rest obtained from reference TRBV7-2 and TRBJ2-1, is as follows: GAGVSQSPSNKVTEKGKDVELRCDPISGHTALYWYRQSLGQGLEFLIYFQGNSAPDKSGLPSDRFSAERTGGSVSTLTIQRTQQEDSAVYLCASSRLQGLDEQFFGPGTRLTVL.